This record covers a single TCR beta chain. The antigen remains unidentified. Sequenced by immunoSEQ multiplex PCR; TCRdb stores in-frame clones only, minus some. The top ten clones hold under 15% of a sample with roughly 200,000 clones, 72% of them seen once. Trimming stripped 3 bases from V and 3 bases from J, with 10 bases between. CDR3 length: 14 residues. The germline gives CDR1 SGHRS, CDR2 YFSETQ. This sample was taken from a study of cytotoxic CD8 clonotypes in ibrutinib-treated CLL. Study findings and constraints: Baseline clonality, higher than in age-matched healthy donors, tracked circulating CD8+ T-cell counts. Clonality increased at ibrutinib response, then returned toward baseline at progression. Public clonotypes were seen rarely and were contracted or stable on treatment. A difference in sampling times existed between sustained-remission and progressing patients.

The gene calls are TRBV5-1 and TRBJ1-3; D ambiguous. The material sequenced was PBMCs, taken after 24 months of ibrutinib treatment. This TCR came from a human donor with chronic lymphocytic leukemia. CDR3 in DNA: TGCGCCAGCAGCTCCTTTGGGAGTGGAAACACCATATATTTT. Protein: CASSSFGSGNTIYF.